These 16 T cell receptor beta chains were sequenced from one sample in a study of sequential checkpoint blockade in melanoma. Assay used: immunoSEQ multiplex PCR; TCRdb lists only in-frame clones, some missing. Of 2,300 or so clones detected, around a third appear once; the ten largest clones hold around an eighth. Documented treatment: randomized to nivolumab then ipilimumab (arm A) or the reverse (arm B). The specimen comprised tumor tissue (inferred from file names), sampled from a patient given nivolumab and ipilimumab in sequence. These receptors were taken from a human donor with melanoma.

This clone was observed a handful of times. The V call is TRBV6-8, the J call TRBJ2-2; 9 bases map to TRBD1. The V segment lost 10 bases and the J segment 1 base; nucleotides outside the gene matches: 7. The CDR3 is 15 residues long. Germline V gene lookup returns CDR1 MNHGY and CDR2 SAAAGT. This CDR3 reads CAIRRTGENTGELFF. CDR3 DNA: TGTGCCATCAGAAGGACAGGGGAGAACACCGGGGAGCTGTTTTTT.

V is TRBV5-1 and J is TRBJ1-1, with D hard to call. Between the trimmed V and J ends, which lost 1 base and 0 bases, there was a span of 7 bases. Germline lookup yields CDR1 SGHRS and CDR2 YFSETQ. CDR3 length: 14 residues. CDR3 in DNA: TGCGCCAGCAGCTTGTTGGGGATGAACACTGAAGCTTTCTTT. Translating gives CASSLLGMNTEAFF.

This clone was detected ten times or more. The chain couples TRBV11-3 to TRBJ2-3, with 7 nucleotides matching TRBD1. The germline V gene has CDR1 SGHNT and CDR2 YENEEA. CDR3 size: 15 residues. V lost 6 bases, J lost 4 bases, and 10 bases stayed unmatched. CDR3 amino acids: CASSSTGASSDTQYF. The DNA for the CDR3 is TGTGCCAGCAGTTCCACAGGGGCTTCTTCAGATACGCAGTATTTT.

This clone was detected only a few times. The rearrangement links TRBV19 to TRBJ2-1; D not resolved. The V end lost 3 bases, the J end lost 4 bases, and 10 bases lay between the germline ends. This CDR3 has 14 residues. Per germline, CDR1 LNHDA and CDR2 SQIVND (reference sequence). DNA of the CDR3: TGTGCCAGTAGTATGGGGTCAATTTACAATGAGCAGTTCTTC. Its translation: CASSMGSIYNEQFF. Variable domain in full (rest from reference TRBV19 and TRBJ2-1): DGGITQSPKYLFRKEGQNVTLSCEQNLNHDAMYWYRQDPGQGLRLIYYSQIVNDFQKGDIAEGYSVSREKKESFPLTVTSAQKNPTAFYLCASSMGSIYNEQFFGPGTRLTVL.

Only a few counts were recorded for this clone. The chain recombines TRBV11-3 with TRBJ2-5; 9 positions match TRBD2. Trimming took 5 bases from V and 6 from J; bases not matched to a gene: 13. The V gene's germline CDR1 is SGHNT and CDR2 YENEEA. The CDR3 has 16 residues. The CDR3 DNA is TGTGCCAGCAGCCCTGGTCACAGCGGGGGGATTAAGACCCAGTACTTC. Translated: CASSPGHSGGIKTQYF.

This clone appeared a few times. V gene TRBV11-3 combines with J gene TRBJ1-3; D uncertain. The CDR3 has 14 residues. V lost 2 bases and J lost 2, with 7 bases in between. Looked up from germline, CDR1 is SGHNT and CDR2 is YENEEA. CDR3 in amino acids: CASSLLTAGNTIYF. The CDR3, as DNA: TGTGCCAGCAGCTTACTCACAGCTGGAAACACCATATATTTT.

The chain combines TRBV5-1 with TRBJ2-5; 9 bases map to TRBD1. Germline lookup yields CDR1 SGHRS and CDR2 YFSETQ. The CDR3 has 14 amino acids. The V and J ends lost 0 bases and 4 bases, in that order; junction bases with no gene match: 1. The CDR3 region is CASSLDRGPETQYF. In nucleotides, the CDR3 is TGCGCCAGCAGCTTGGACAGGGGGCCAGAGACCCAGTACTTC. Filled out from reference TRBV5-1 and TRBJ2-5, the complete variable domain reads KAGVTQTPRYLIKTRGQQVTLSCSPISGHRSVSWYQQTPGQGLQFLFEYFSETQRNKGNFPGRFSGRQFSNSRSEMNVSTLELGDSALYLCASSLDRGPETQYFGPGTRLLVL.

Written as DNA, the CDR3 is TGCGCCAGCAGCTCGGGTACCGGGACAGGGGGCCACGAGCAGTACTTC. This sequence encodes CASSSGTGTGGHEQYF. The rearrangement uses TRBV5-1 and TRBJ2-7, with 12 positions matching TRBD1. V lost 3 bases, J lost 5 bases, and 9 bases stayed unmatched. The CDR3 extends over 16 amino acids. Germline values: CDR1 SGHRS, CDR2 YFSETQ.

The chain joins TRBV10-3 to TRBJ1-5; D remains ambiguous. Trimming cost V 0 bases and J 6 bases, with 9 bases left between them. CDR3 size: 14 residues. Germline V CDR1 and CDR2: ENHRY, SYGVKD. The CDR3 spells CAISESETPQPQHF. In DNA form, the CDR3 reads TGTGCCATCAGTGAGTCTGAAACCCCTCAGCCCCAGCATTTT.

V and J are TRBV12-5 and TRBJ2-5; D gene ambiguous. V was pared by 1 base and J by 5 bases, with 5 bases between. The CDR3 covers 12 residues. Per the germline V gene, CDR1 is LGHNT and CDR2 is FRNRAP. Here the CDR3 reads CASGLGPETQYF. DNA for the CDR3: TGTGCTAGTGGTTTGGGCCCGGAGACCCAGTACTTC.

The chain uses TRBV11-3 and TRBJ2-1, with 7 bases identical to TRBD1. The J segment lost 4 bases and the V segment lost 5 bases, leaving 8 bases of the junction unmatched. The V gene's germline CDR1 is SGHNT and CDR2 YENEEA. This CDR3 region has 15 residues. CDR3 nucleotides: TGTGCCAGCAGCCTCGACAGGGACCTTTACAATGAGCAGTTCTTC. Translation: CASSLDRDLYNEQFF.

V usage is TRBV10-2 and J usage is TRBJ1-6; D is perhaps TRBD1 (6 bases). CDR1 is WSHSY, CDR2 SAAADI, per germline. This CDR3 contains 13 residues. Trimming stripped 8 bases from V and 7 bases from J, with 12 bases between. CDR3 sequence: CASEGTLNSPLHF. CDR3 coding DNA: TGCGCCAGCGAGGGGACATTGAATTCACCCCTCCACTTT.

This chain uses TRBV6-8 with TRBJ2-7; the match to TRBD1 covers 7 bases. The CDR3 consists of 16 residues. CDR1 and CDR2 (germline): MNHGY, SAAAGT. With 0 bases clipped from V and 4 bases from J, the junction kept 9 bases outside the gene matches. The CDR3, as DNA: TGTGCCAGCAGTTACTCGTTTCTTAGGGGGCTGTACGAGCAGTACTTC. This encodes CASSYSFLRGLYEQYF.

This clone was detected a few times. J is TRBJ2-3 and V is TRBV10-3, with a possible D match to TRBD1 (8 bases). Germline assignment: CDR1 ENHRY and CDR2 SYGVKD. V dropped 1 base and J dropped 0 bases, with 14 bases sitting between them. There are 17 residues in the CDR3. This CDR3 reads CAISEFGQGGSTDTQYF. In nucleotides, the CDR3 is TGTGCCATCAGTGAGTTCGGACAGGGAGGGAGCACAGATACGCAGTATTTT.

The chain has TRBV6-7 and TRBJ1-5; tentatively, D is TRBD1 (5 bases). TRBV6-7 is an ORF for which the function is uncertain. The CDR3 has 13 amino acids. The V gene lost 6 bases and the J gene lost 2 bases, with 8 bases spanning the gap. The CDR3 here is CASSRDRNQPQHF. CDR3 DNA sequence: TGTGCCAGCAGCAGGGACCGCAATCAGCCCCAGCATTTT.

V is TRBV28 and J is TRBJ2-5, with 15 bases matching TRBD2. This CDR3 has 16 amino acids. Germline loops: CDR1 MDHEN, CDR2 SYDVKM. Trimming at V came to 6 bases and at J to 2 bases, leaving 4 bases not matched to a gene. CDR3 region: CASSLGLAGGQETQYF. CDR3 in DNA: TGTGCCAGCAGCCTGGGACTAGCGGGGGGTCAAGAGACCCAGTACTTC.